The 26 T cell receptor beta chains listed next were all sequenced from one sample in a study of OX40 agonist ivuxolimab in advanced cancers. The method was the immunoSEQ multiplex PCR assay. TCRdb provides this immuneACCESS table in a form limited to in-frame rearrangements. Some clones are lacking; in checked studies, under half of them reflect an unresolved V gene, and why the rest are absent is not known. Counted in this sample were 90,000 to 100,000 clones; about 88% of them appeared once. The ten most abundant clones make up 0.8% to 0.9% of the sample. The sample was CD4+ or CD8+ T cells sorted from blood, taken in a trial of the OX40 agonist ivuxolimab. The receptors shown here come from an adult with an advanced solid tumor such as melanoma, head and neck, liver or kidney cancer.

This chain joins TRBV6-4 and TRBJ1-1, with unresolved D. CDR1 and CDR2 (germline): MRHNA, SNTAGT. The CDR3 runs to 13 residues. The V and J ends lost 9 bases and 0 bases respectively, with 11 bases between them. Here the CDR3 DNA reads TGTGCCAGTTCGGTTGAGATGAACACTGAAGCTTTCTTT. Its protein product is CASSVEMNTEAFF.

The V call is TRBV7-2, the J call TRBJ2-7; the match to TRBD1 covers 8 bases. V lost 8 bases, J lost 6 bases, and 12 bases stayed unmatched. Germline V gives CDR1 SGHTA, CDR2 FQGNSA. The CDR3 sequence is 14 residues long. CDR3: CASGTGQATREQYF. DNA for the CDR3: TGTGCCAGCGGGACGGGACAGGCGACACGCGAGCAGTACTTC.

V and J are TRBV11-2 and TRBJ2-1; 13 bases are a match to TRBD2. Germline trimming cut 6 bases from V and 4 bases from J; bases unmatched to any gene: 6. From germline, CDR1 is SGHAT and CDR2 FQNNGV. This CDR3 contains 16 residues. This chain's CDR3 is CASRRLAGGQYNEQFF. The CDR3 DNA reads TGTGCCAGCAGGAGACTAGCGGGAGGCCAATACAATGAGCAGTTCTTC.

This chain joins TRBV7-9 and TRBJ1-2; 10 positions agree with TRBD1. J lost 7 bases, V lost 5 bases, and 10 bases had no gene match. CDR3 length: 15 residues. CDR1 is SEHNR and CDR2 is FQNEAQ in the germline V gene (reference sequence). In DNA, the CDR3 is TGTGCCAGCAGCCCAACCGGGACAGGGGCGGGTGGCTACACCTTC. Amino acids: CASSPTGTGAGGYTF.

J is TRBJ1-6 and V is TRBV7-8, with 11 bases matching TRBD1. The CDR3 runs 16 residues. Trimming took 5 bases from V and 7 from J; bases not matched to a gene: 7. The germline V gene has CDR1 SGHVS and CDR2 FQNEAQ. The CDR3 nucleotides read TGTGCCAGCAGCCCGGGGACAGGGGGAAGGAATTCACCCCTCCACTTT. This gives the protein CASSPGTGGRNSPLHF.

This chain links TRBV28 with TRBJ1-1, with 10 bases identical to TRBD1. The V gene end was trimmed by 5 bases and the J gene end by 1 base; junction bases not matched to a gene: 7. CDR1 MDHEN and CDR2 SYDVKM come from the germline V gene. CDR3 length: 16 residues. CDR3 DNA sequence: TGTGCCAGCAGTCCGGGACAGGGGTCTCGGAACACTGAAGCTTTCTTT. Residues: CASSPGQGSRNTEAFF.

The V and J genes are TRBV19 and TRBJ1-2, with a tentative D call TRBD1 (5 bases). The CDR3 contains 17 residues. Trimming stripped 2 bases from V and 4 bases from J, with 20 bases between. CDR1 is LNHDA, CDR2 SQIVND, per germline (reference sequence). CDR3 sequence: CASSILTGGRALYGYTF. The CDR3 DNA sequence: TGTGCCAGTAGTATATTAACGGGGGGTAGGGCCCTCTATGGCTACACCTTC.

This chain connects TRBV29-1 to TRBJ2-5; 9 bases fit TRBD1. The V and J ends lost 5 bases and 2 bases, in that order; junction bases with no gene match: 12. This CDR3 is built from 16 residues. Germline V lookup: CDR1 SQVTM, CDR2 ANQGSEA. CDR3 in amino acids: CSVSTGSGTGQETQYF. The CDR3 DNA reads TGCAGCGTTTCTACTGGTTCCGGGACAGGGCAAGAGACCCAGTACTTC.

The chain has TRBV2 and TRBJ2-1, with 7 bases matching TRBD2. V gave up 7 bases and J gave up 7 bases; unmatched junction bases: 10. CDR1 is SNHLY, CDR2 FYNNEI, per germline. This CDR3 has 14 amino acids. The CDR3 nucleotides read TGTGCCAGCACGGCAGCGGGATTCTCAAATGAGCAGTTCTTC. It specifies CASTAAGFSNEQFF. Combining the CDR3 with reference TRBV2 and TRBJ2-1 gives the whole variable domain EPEVTQTPSHQVTQMGQEVILRCVPISNHLYFYWYRQILGQKVEFLVSFYNNEISEKSEIFDDQFSVERPDGSNFTLKIRSTKLEDSAMYFCASTAAGFSNEQFFGPGTRLTVL.

The genes are TRBV5-1 and TRBJ1-2, with D unclear. Trimming removed 4 bases at V and 1 base at J, with 8 bases between. The V gene's germline CDR1 is SGHRS and CDR2 YFSETQ. The CDR3 is made up of 13 amino acids. This CDR3 reads CASSRTVNYGYTF. The CDR3 DNA is TGCGCCAGCAGCCGGACGGTTAACTATGGCTACACCTTC.

The chain couples TRBV27 to TRBJ2-1; 10 bases fit TRBD2. The CDR3 has 15 residues. CDR1 MNHEY and CDR2 SMNVEV come from the germline V gene (reference sequence). Trimming took 6 bases from V and 4 from J; bases not matched to a gene: 6. In DNA, the CDR3 is TGTGCCAGCAGCCCGACTAGCGGGTTTTACAATGAGCAGTTCTTC. It is translated as CASSPTSGFYNEQFF.

This chain connects TRBV7-8 to TRBJ2-5; TRBD1 is a possible D gene (5 bases). CDR3 length equals 12 residues. CDR1 SGHVS and CDR2 FQNEAQ come from the germline V gene. The germline V and J ends were trimmed by 2 bases and 9 bases, with 10 bases remaining between them. The CDR3 sequence is CASSLQGLSQYF. The CDR3 nucleotides read TGTGCCAGCAGCTTACAGGGTCTATCCCAGTACTTC.

This chain uses TRBV4-3 with TRBJ2-5; 10 bases match TRBD2. Germline-derived CDR1 and CDR2 are LGHNA and YSLEER. Trimming removed 0 bases from V and 4 bases from J; junction bases left unmatched: 2. The CDR3 covers 15 residues. Written as DNA, the CDR3 is TGCGCCAGCAGCCAAGAAGCTAGCGGGAGAGAGACCCAGTACTTC. This sequence encodes CASSQEASGRETQYF.

The chain recombines TRBV6-6 with TRBJ1-1; no reliable D call. Germline V lookup: CDR1 MNHNY, CDR2 SVGAGI (reference sequence). The CDR3 consists of 14 residues. V was cut by 5 bases and J by 0 bases, with 10 bases left in between. The CDR3 loop is CASSIAPLNTEAFF. In DNA form, the CDR3 reads TGTGCCAGCAGTATCGCGCCCCTGAACACTGAAGCTTTCTTT.

The V and J genes are TRBV5-6 and TRBJ2-5; TRBD2 might be the D (6 bases). Germline loops: CDR1 SGHDT, CDR2 YYEEEE. This CDR3 has 15 residues. V lost 2 bases to trimming and J lost 4 bases, with 15 bases between them. The CDR3 bases are TGTGCCAGCAGCTTTAATGGTATGCGGGGAGAGACCCAGTACTTC. It specifies CASSFNGMRGETQYF.

The chain is built from TRBV18 and TRBJ2-2, with 9 bases that match TRBD2. With V trimmed by 9 bases and J by 5 bases, 4 bases remained unmatched. The CDR3 contains 13 residues. The germline V gene encodes CDR1 KGHSH and CDR2 LQKENI. CDR3 loop: CASSSGKTGELFF. CDR3 coding DNA: TGTGCCAGTTCTAGCGGGAAAACCGGGGAGCTGTTTTTT. Based on the CDR3 plus reference TRBV18 and TRBJ2-2, the full variable domain is NAGVMQNPRHLVRRRGQEARLRCSPMKGHSHVYWYRQLPEEGLKFMVYLQKENIIDESGMPKERFSAEFPKEGPSILRIQQVVRGDSAAYFCASSSGKTGELFFGEGSRLTVL.

This clone was counted once. This chain uses TRBV7-9 with TRBJ2-6, with D hard to call. Between the trimmed V and J ends, which lost 5 bases and 10 bases, there was a span of 12 bases. This CDR3 has 13 amino acids. Per the germline V gene, CDR1 is SEHNR and CDR2 is FQNEAQ (reference sequence). The CDR3 loop reads CASSRAPKNVLTF. CDR3 in DNA: TGTGCCAGCAGCCGCGCGCCGAAGAACGTCCTGACTTTC. Based on the CDR3 plus reference TRBV7-9 and TRBJ2-6, the full variable domain is DTGVSQNPRHKITKRGQNVTFRCDPISEHNRLYWYRQTLGQGPEFLTYFQNEAQLEKSRLLSDRFSAERPKGSFSTLEIQRTEQGDSAMYLCASSRAPKNVLTFGAGSRLTVL.

The chain has TRBV6-1 and TRBJ1-2; TRBD1 might be the D (5 bases). Germline CDR1 is MNHNS and CDR2 is SASEGT. Trimming left V 7 bases short and J 4 bases short, with 13 bases between. CDR3 size: 13 residues. CDR3: CASTTGQGYGYTF. In DNA form, the CDR3 reads TGTGCCAGCACCACGGGCCAGGGCTATGGCTACACCTTC.

The chain uses TRBV10-3 and TRBJ2-7, with 7 positions matching TRBD1. The CDR3 sequence is 15 residues long. The V segment lost 6 bases and the J segment 2 bases; nucleotides outside the gene matches: 10. Germline CDR1 is ENHRY and CDR2 is SYGVKD. This CDR3 reads CAISSSRDSPYEQYF. CDR3 nucleotides: TGTGCCATCAGCTCATCCCGGGACAGCCCCTACGAGCAGTACTTC.

The chain carries TRBV9 and TRBJ2-5; tentative D call: TRBD2 (6 bases). The CDR3 covers 14 residues. Per the germline V gene, CDR1 is SGDLS and CDR2 is YYNGEE. The ends were cut back, 4 bases at V and 3 bases at J, with 13 bases in the middle. CDR3 coding DNA: TGTGCCAGCAGCCCGGGACTCGGGGAAGAGACCCAGTACTTC. This translates into CASSPGLGEETQYF. The full variable domain, its missing parts supplied by reference TRBV9 and TRBJ2-5, is DSGVTQTPKHLITATGQRVTLRCSPRSGDLSVYWYQQSLDQGLQFLIQYYNGEERAKGNILERFSAQQFPDLHSELNLSSLELGDSALYFCASSPGLGEETQYFGPGTRLLVL.

This chain links TRBV29-1 with TRBJ2-7; D possibly uses TRBD1 or TRBD2 (6 bases each). Trimming removed 8 bases from V and 6 bases from J, with 17 bases in between. This CDR3 contains 12 residues. CDR1 and CDR2 from the germline V gene are SQVTM and ANQGSEA. CDR3 loop: CSIKGGRGEQYV. The CDR3, as DNA: TGCAGCATCAAGGGGGGAAGGGGCGAGCAGTACGTC.

The genes are TRBV9 and TRBJ2-3; 13 nucleotides match TRBD2. Trimming took 4 bases from V and 4 from J; bases not matched to a gene: 9. Per the germline V gene, CDR1 is SGDLS and CDR2 is YYNGEE. The CDR3 length is 17 residues. As DNA, the CDR3 is TGTGCCAGCAGCCTTCGGACTAGCGGGAGTGGGCCAGATACGCAGTATTTT. Protein sequence: CASSLRTSGSGPDTQYF.

This clone was seen a single time. This sequence joins TRBV6-6 and TRBJ2-1, with 11 bases aligning to TRBD2. Germline V lookup: CDR1 MNHNY, CDR2 SVGAGI (reference sequence). This CDR3 is 15 amino acids long. Germline trimming cut 4 bases from V and 10 bases from J; bases unmatched to any gene: 9. This CDR3 is CASSLDLAGGEEQFF. CDR3 DNA sequence: TGTGCCAGCAGTTTAGATCTAGCGGGAGGAGAGGAGCAGTTCTTC.

The count of this clone is one. The genes are TRBV29-1 and TRBJ2-1; 10 bases align to TRBD1. The germline V gene has CDR1 SQVTM and CDR2 ANQGSEA. With V trimmed by 6 bases and J by 8 bases, 4 bases remained unmatched. The CDR3 has 12 amino acids. CDR3 in amino acids: CSVDRGGDEQFF. The CDR3 coding sequence is TGCAGCGTGGACAGGGGGGGCGATGAGCAGTTCTTC.

This chain uses TRBV19 with TRBJ1-6; D ambiguous. Germline V gene data show CDR1 as LNHDA and CDR2 as SQIVND (reference sequence). The CDR3 spans 16 residues. The V end lost 5 bases, the J end lost 2 bases, and 13 bases lay between the germline ends. The CDR3 region has the DNA TGTGCCAGTAGTTTGCGCGGGGAGCCCTATAATTCACCCCTCCACTTT. Translation gives CASSLRGEPYNSPLHF.

The table lists this clone with a count of one. One end of the junction does not line up with germline, which may come from a read error. The rearrangement uses TRBV29-1 and TRBJ2-1, with D hard to call. Germline loops: CDR1 SQVTM, CDR2 ANQGSEA. The CDR3 contains 14 residues. DNA of the CDR3: TGCAGCTATACAGACCTTATCCGGATAAATGAGCAGCTCTTC. Translating gives CSYTDLIRINEQLF.